Following are 13 T cell receptor beta chains from one sample sequenced in a study of cytomegalovirus exposure and HLA in healthy donors. Both 60 Vbeta primers and 13 Jbeta primers went into the PCR. Repertoires were generated with immunoSEQ multiplex PCR, while TCRdb's copy carries only in-frame clones and drops some. The sample includes 150,000 to 200,000 clones, roughly 76% of them seen just once. Sequencing was done on a sample of PBMCs. The source of these receptors is a woman aged 45-60 years in good health and CMV-seronegative.

The genes are TRBV7-7 and TRBJ2-6; D remains ambiguous. Germline V lookup: CDR1 SSHAT, CDR2 FNYEAQ (reference sequence). Trimming cost V 0 bases and J 2 bases, with 5 bases left between them. The CDR3 extends over 15 amino acids. The CDR3 reads CASSLAATGANVLTF. The CDR3 nucleotides are TGTGCCAGCAGCTTAGCGGCAACTGGGGCCAACGTCCTGACTTTC.

The rearrangement joins TRBV12-1 to TRBJ2-3; the table's TRBD2 call for D was not verified on the DNA. TRBV12-1 is recorded as a pseudogene. This CDR3 spans 16 amino acids. The CDR3 DNA reads TGTGCCAGCAGCGCCCACGAAGGACTAGAGGTAGATACGCAGTATTTT. Translating it yields CASSAHEGLEVDTQYF.

V is TRBV5-1 and J is TRBJ2-3; 9 nucleotides match TRBD2. CDR1 is SGHRS, CDR2 YFSETQ, per germline. After removal of 4 bases from V and 4 bases from J, the junction contained 4 bases not matched to a gene. The CDR3 length is 14 residues. DNA of the CDR3: TGCGCCAGCAGCAAGACTAGCGGAGCAGATACGCAGTATTTT. Translation: CASSKTSGADTQYF.

This clone was seen a single time. The chain is built from TRBV6-5 and TRBJ2-5; no clear D. The J call is in doubt because the DNA end fits TRBJ2-7 better. The V gene's germline CDR1 is MNHEY and CDR2 SVGAGI. The CDR3 loop spans 13 amino acids. As DNA, the CDR3 is TGTGCCAGCAGATATAGGAGCTCCTACGAGCAGTACTTC. This translates into CASRYRSSYEQYF.

V gene TRBV30 combines with J gene TRBJ2-7; TRBD1 matches 7 bases. The V gene's germline CDR1 is GTSNPN and CDR2 SVGIG (reference sequence). V lost 0 bases, J lost 5 bases, and 1 base stayed unmatched. The CDR3 is 12 residues long. The CDR3 sequence is CAWSVTGDEQYF. DNA of the CDR3: TGTGCCTGGAGTGTAACAGGGGACGAGCAGTACTTC. The whole variable domain, filled in from reference TRBV30 and TRBJ2-7, reads SQTIHQWPATLVQPVGSPLSLECTVEGTSNPNLYWYRQAAGRGLQLLFYSVGIGQISSEVPQNLSASRPQDRQFILSSKKLLLSDSGFYLCAWSVTGDEQYFGPGTRLTVT.

DNA for the CDR3: TGTGCCACCAGCAGAGATACTAGCGGGGCCCTCGGGTCGGAGCAGTTCTTC. Protein sequence: CATSRDTSGALGSEQFF. The chain joins TRBV15 to TRBJ2-1; 10 positions agree with TRBD2. The CDR3 is 17 residues long. CDR1 and CDR2 (germline): LNHNV, YYDKDF (reference sequence). With V trimmed by 0 bases and J by 10 bases, 12 bases remained unmatched.

This clone came up once. The chain combines TRBV15 with TRBJ1-2; D unresolved. V shed 1 base and J shed 5 bases, with 8 bases lying between them. There are 13 residues in the CDR3. Germline-derived CDR1 and CDR2 are LNHNV and YYDKDF (reference sequence). CDR3 sequence: CATSRAGEYGYTF. As DNA, the CDR3 is TGTGCCACCAGCAGAGCCGGGGAGTATGGCTACACCTTC.

V gene TRBV6-1 combines with J gene TRBJ2-7; TRBD1 aligns across 11 bases. CDR3 length: 15 residues. The germline gives CDR1 MNHNS, CDR2 SASEGT. V lost 5 bases, J lost 4 bases, and 7 bases stayed unmatched. The CDR3 DNA reads as TGTGCCAGCAGTATACGGGACAGGGGGATATACGAGCAGTACTTC. Translation gives CASSIRDRGIYEQYF.

J is TRBJ2-7 and V is TRBV11-2; weak D call: TRBD2 (6 bases). CDR3 length equals 14 residues. The V gene lost 5 bases and the J gene lost 0 bases, with 11 bases spanning the gap. CDR1 is SGHAT, CDR2 FQNNGV, per germline. CDR3 sequence (DNA): TGTGCCAGCAGCCGGGGGACGGCCTCCTACGAGCAGTACTTC. This codes for CASSRGTASYEQYF.

This clone was seen just once. This chain links TRBV5-1 with TRBJ2-7; a weak D match, TRBD2 (5 bases). There are 16 residues in the CDR3. The germline V gene has CDR1 SGHRS and CDR2 YFSETQ. V gave up 0 bases and J gave up 0 bases, with 13 bases separating them. The CDR3 region has the DNA TGCGCCAGCAGCTTGGGGGGAGCCTCTAGCTCCTACGAGCAGTACTTC. It translates to CASSLGGASSSYEQYF.

This clone was seen only once. The rearrangement links TRBV5-8 to TRBJ2-7; 10 bases fit TRBD2. In germline, CDR1 is SGHTS, CDR2 YDEGEE. The CDR3 consists of 15 residues. The V gene end was trimmed by 1 base and the J gene end by 2 bases; junction bases not matched to a gene: 3. CDR3: CASSLRLAGPYEQYF. CDR3 DNA: TGTGCCAGCAGCTTGAGACTAGCGGGTCCCTACGAGCAGTACTTC.

The chain links TRBV21-1 to TRBJ2-7; TRBD1 is the table's D call and was not checked against the DNA. TRBV21-1 is labeled a pseudogene. The CDR3 consists of 14 residues. The CDR3 here is CASSKKGQSYEQYF. DNA of the CDR3: TGTGCCAGCAGCAAAAAGGGACAATCGTACGAGCAGTACTTC.

The chain has TRBV6-6 and TRBJ2-2, with 16 bases fitting TRBD2. Germline CDR1 is MNHNY and CDR2 is SVGAGI (reference sequence). There are 15 residues in the CDR3. The J segment lost 6 bases and the V segment lost 8 bases, leaving 3 bases of the junction unmatched. In DNA form, the CDR3 reads TGTGCCAGCTGGGGACTAGCGGGGGGGCCCGGGGAGCTGTTTTTT. Amino acids: CASWGLAGGPGELFF.